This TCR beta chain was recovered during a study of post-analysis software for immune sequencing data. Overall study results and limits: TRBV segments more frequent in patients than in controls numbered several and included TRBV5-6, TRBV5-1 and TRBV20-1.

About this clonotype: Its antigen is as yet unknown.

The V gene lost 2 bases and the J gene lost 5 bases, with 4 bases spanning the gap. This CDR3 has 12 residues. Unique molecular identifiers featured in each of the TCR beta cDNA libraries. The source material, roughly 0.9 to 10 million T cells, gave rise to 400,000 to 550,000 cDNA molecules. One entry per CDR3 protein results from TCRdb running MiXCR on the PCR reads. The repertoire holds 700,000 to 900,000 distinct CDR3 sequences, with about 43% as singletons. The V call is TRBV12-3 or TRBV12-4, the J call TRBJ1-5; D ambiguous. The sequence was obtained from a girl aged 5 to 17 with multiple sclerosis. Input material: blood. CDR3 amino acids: CASSLLDQPQHF. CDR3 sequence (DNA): TGTGCCAGCAGTTTACTGGATCAGCCCCAGCATTTT.